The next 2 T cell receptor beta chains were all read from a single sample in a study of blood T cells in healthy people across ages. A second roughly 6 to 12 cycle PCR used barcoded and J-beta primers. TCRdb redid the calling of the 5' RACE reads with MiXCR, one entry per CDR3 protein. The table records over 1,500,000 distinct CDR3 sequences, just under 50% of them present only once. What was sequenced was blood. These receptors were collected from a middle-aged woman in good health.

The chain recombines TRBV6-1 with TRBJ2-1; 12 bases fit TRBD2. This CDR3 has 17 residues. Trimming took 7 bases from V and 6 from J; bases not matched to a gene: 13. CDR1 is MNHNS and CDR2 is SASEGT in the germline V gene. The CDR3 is CASIQRASGGGINEQFF. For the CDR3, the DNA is TGTGCCAGCATCCAACGGGCTAGCGGGGGGGGAATCAATGAGCAGTTCTTC.

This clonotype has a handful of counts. Here the CDR3 DNA reads TGTGCCAGCGCCCCGTGGGGACAGGGACGTGGCTACACCTTC. It translates to CASAPWGQGRGYTF. J is TRBJ1-2 and V is TRBV11-2, with 9 bases matching TRBD1. With V trimmed by 8 bases and J by 7 bases, 11 bases remained unmatched. This CDR3 has 14 amino acids. CDR1 is SGHAT, CDR2 FQNNGV, per germline.